Reported below is one TCR beta chain. The CDR3 length is 11 residues. The V and J ends lost 1 base and 3 bases respectively, with 4 bases between them. CDR1 is GTSNPN, CDR2 SVGIG, per germline (reference sequence). The record originates from a study of PD-L1 blockade in urothelial cancer. Study-level background: Each participant's history included 0 to 3 prior chemotherapy regimens. Researchers found blood samples held a median of 141,255 T cells.

Produced via immunoSEQ multiplex PCR; TCRdb's table is partial and in-frame only. The table shows 30,000 to 40,000 clones, with roughly 82% occurring only once. The TCR originated in a man aged 55 to 69 with urothelial cancer. The V call is TRBV30, the J call TRBJ2-7; D gene uncertain. Sequencing used PBMCs, obtained around atezolizumab (anti-PD-L1) treatment. This CDR3 is CAWSDSYEQYF. The DNA for the CDR3 is TGTGCCTGGAGTGATAGCTACGAGCAGTACTTC.